Listed here are 26 T cell receptor beta chains from one sample, sequenced in a study of cytomegalovirus exposure and HLA in healthy donors. Researchers ran the PCR with 60 Vbeta and 13 Jbeta primers. TCRdb's copy holds only in-frame clones and misses some; the assay was immunoSEQ multiplex PCR. This table has approximately 130,000 clones, roughly four fifths appearing once. Sequencing was done on a sample of PBMCs. The receptors were sampled from a woman in her 40s in good health and CMV-seropositive.

The V gene is TRBV6-1, the J gene TRBJ1-2; unclear D gene. From germline, CDR1 is MNHNS and CDR2 SASEGT. The CDR3 covers 16 residues. V dropped 2 bases and J dropped 0 bases, with 13 bases sitting between them. CDR3 sequence: CASSESLGRANYGYTF. CDR3 nucleotides: TGTGCCAGCAGTGAAAGTCTGGGCAGAGCTAACTATGGCTACACCTTC.

The genes are TRBV4-3 and TRBJ2-1, with a weak D call TRBD2 (5 bases). Per the germline V gene, CDR1 is LGHNA and CDR2 is YSLEER. This CDR3 is 17 amino acids long. Trimming removed 0 bases at V and 0 bases at J, with 12 bases between. CDR3 in amino acids: CASSQDPLGSSYNEQFF. Here the CDR3 DNA reads TGCGCCAGCAGCCAAGATCCTCTGGGGAGCTCCTACAATGAGCAGTTCTTC.

This chain links TRBV14 with TRBJ1-2; D gene uncertain. There are 13 residues in the CDR3. Germline CDR1 is SGHDN and CDR2 is FVKESK. The germline V and J ends were trimmed by 4 bases and 7 bases, with 13 bases remaining between them. The CDR3 region is CASSPRPGSGYTF. CDR3 coding DNA: TGTGCCAGCAGCCCCAGACCGGGGTCTGGCTACACCTTC. The full variable domain, with the rest looked up from reference TRBV14 and TRBJ1-2, is EAGVTQFPSHSVIEKGQTVTLRCDPISGHDNLYWYRRVMGKEIKFLLHFVKESKQDESGMPNNRFLAERTGGTYSTLKVQPAELEDSGVYFCASSPRPGSGYTFGSGTRLTVV.

The chain uses TRBV5-1 and TRBJ2-5, with TRBD2 identical over 12 bases. This CDR3 spans 16 amino acids. The germline CDR1 and CDR2 sequences are SGHRS and YFSETQ. With V trimmed by 0 bases and J by 4 bases, 4 bases remained unmatched. DNA of the CDR3: TGCGCCAGCAGCTTGGGACTAGCGGGAGAAGTAGAGACCCAGTACTTC. Its protein product is CASSLGLAGEVETQYF.

The chain uses TRBV2 and TRBJ2-2, with TRBD1 matching 8 bases. Germline V lookup: CDR1 SNHLY, CDR2 FYNNEI. The V segment lost 0 bases and the J segment 5 bases; nucleotides outside the gene matches: 2. The CDR3 runs to 15 residues. The CDR3 DNA reads TGTGCCAGCAGTGAAGCTACAGGGGGGACCGGGGAGCTGTTTTTT. This sequence encodes CASSEATGGTGELFF. The full variable domain, in which reference TRBV2 and TRBJ2-2 provide the parts outside the CDR3, is EPEVTQTPSHQVTQMGQEVILRCVPISNHLYFYWYRQILGQKVEFLVSFYNNEISEKSEIFDDQFSVERPDGSNFTLKIRSTKLEDSAMYFCASSEATGGTGELFFGEGSRLTVL.

The V call is TRBV27, the J call TRBJ2-3, with unresolved D. CDR1 and CDR2 (germline): MNHEY, SMNVEV (reference sequence). This CDR3 has 13 residues. Between the trimmed V and J ends, which lost 7 bases and 1 base, there was a span of 9 bases. CDR3 loop: CASTHSRTDTQYF. CDR3 in DNA: TGTGCCAGCACCCATTCCCGCACAGATACGCAGTATTTT.

The rearrangement joins TRBV12-5 to TRBJ1-2; no definite D call. Germline V lookup: CDR1 LGHNT, CDR2 FRNRAP. This CDR3 is built from 15 residues. The V end was cut by 6 bases, the J end by 3 bases, with 17 bases between. The CDR3 coding sequence is TGTGCTAGTGGCCCCGTCCCCCCTAGACACTATGGCTACACCTTC. Translation gives CASGPVPPRHYGYTF.

The J gene is TRBJ1-2, the V gene TRBV15; 7 nucleotides match TRBD1. The CDR3 length is 13 residues. CDR1 and CDR2 (germline): LNHNV, YYDKDF (reference sequence). The trim removed 5 bases at V and 7 bases at J, leaving 7 bases unmatched. The CDR3, as DNA: TGTGCCACCAGCGGTATCAGGGGGTCTGGCTACACCTTC. Its translation: CATSGIRGSGYTF.

This chain joins TRBV29-1 and TRBJ2-3; the D gene is possibly TRBD1 (6 bases). Trimming removed 6 bases at V and 0 bases at J, with 10 bases between. Germline CDR1 SQVTM, CDR2 ANQGSEA. This CDR3 has 13 amino acids. The CDR3 coding sequence is TGCAGCGTGGGACAACCGAGCACAGATACGCAGTATTTT. It is translated as CSVGQPSTDTQYF.

V and J are TRBV19 and TRBJ2-2; the match to TRBD2 covers 7 bases. This CDR3 is built from 14 residues. The germline gives CDR1 LNHDA, CDR2 SQIVND (reference sequence). V lost 6 bases to trimming and J lost 0 bases; unmatched junction nucleotides: 1. DNA for the CDR3: TGTGCCAGTAGAGCGGGAACGAACACCGGGGAGCTGTTTTTT. Its protein product is CASRAGTNTGELFF.

This clone occurred a few times. J is TRBJ2-1 and V is TRBV7-2; D is uncertain. V dropped 5 bases and J dropped 8 bases, with 16 bases sitting between them. Germline lookup yields CDR1 SGHTA and CDR2 FQGNSA. CDR3 length equals 14 residues. The DNA for the CDR3 is TGTGCCAGCAGCGCTTGGCTCAGGAACGATGAGCAGTTCTTC. Protein product: CASSAWLRNDEQFF.

The V and J genes are TRBV5-6 and TRBJ1-4; possibly TRBD1 for D (5 bases). Germline V gene lookup returns CDR1 SGHDT and CDR2 YYEEEE. V shed 2 bases and J shed 8 bases, with 13 bases lying between them. The CDR3 length is 14 residues. CDR3 in amino acids: CASSFLQGEEKLFF. CDR3 nucleotides: TGTGCCAGCAGCTTTCTTCAGGGTGAGGAAAAACTGTTTTTT. The variable domain in full, completed from reference TRBV5-6 and TRBJ1-4, reads DAGVTQSPTHLIKTRGQQVTLRCSPKSGHDTVSWYQQALGQGPQFIFQYYEEEERQRGNFPDRFSGHQFPNYSSELNVNALLLGDSALYLCASSFLQGEEKLFFGSGTQLSVL.

The chain employs TRBV27 and TRBJ2-3; 9 nucleotides line up with TRBD2. Losses at the gene ends were 2 bases for V and 4 bases for J; bases not matched to a gene: 7. Per germline, CDR1 MNHEY and CDR2 SMNVEV (reference sequence). The CDR3 is 16 amino acids. CDR3: CASSLRLAGPADTQYF. The CDR3 coding sequence is TGTGCCAGCAGTTTAAGGCTAGCGGGGCCGGCAGATACGCAGTATTTT.

The V gene is TRBV27, the J gene TRBJ1-5; D not certain. Looked up from germline, CDR1 is MNHEY and CDR2 is SMNVEV (reference sequence). V lost 5 bases and J lost 6, with 17 bases in between. This CDR3 has 15 amino acids. CDR3 in amino acids: CASSEGASSGQPQHF. The CDR3 bases are TGTGCCAGCAGTGAGGGCGCCAGTAGTGGTCAGCCCCAGCATTTT.

V usage is TRBV2 and J usage is TRBJ2-1; D gene unclear. Germline CDR1 reads SNHLY; CDR2 reads FYNNEI. This CDR3 has 10 amino acids. The V end lost 4 bases, the J end lost 8 bases, and 3 bases lay between the germline ends. CDR3 nucleotide sequence: TGTGCCAGCAGTGCAGATGAGCAGTTCTTC. Its protein is CASSADEQFF. The whole variable domain, filled in from reference TRBV2 and TRBJ2-1, reads EPEVTQTPSHQVTQMGQEVILRCVPISNHLYFYWYRQILGQKVEFLVSFYNNEISEKSEIFDDQFSVERPDGSNFTLKIRSTKLEDSAMYFCASSADEQFFGPGTRLTVL.

For the CDR3, the DNA is TGTGCCAGCAGTGAACAGGGGGAGTCAGATACGCAGTATTTT. Translation gives CASSEQGESDTQYF. The chain carries TRBV2 and TRBJ2-3; TRBD1 matches at 7 bases. CDR1 is SNHLY and CDR2 is FYNNEI in the germline V gene. The length of the CDR3 is 14 residues. Trimming at V came to 2 bases and at J to 4 bases, leaving 3 bases not matched to a gene.

The table lists this clone with a few counts. This rearrangement joins TRBV9 to TRBJ2-1, with 12 nucleotides matching TRBD2. Germline CDR1 reads SGDLS; CDR2 reads YYNGEE. The CDR3 runs 16 residues. V dropped 2 bases and J dropped 9; count of bases not matched to a gene: 9. CDR3 DNA: TGTGCCAGCAGCGTGACTAGCGGGGGTAAATGGGGTGAGCAGTTCTTC. Amino acids: CASSVTSGGKWGEQFF.

This rearrangement joins TRBV5-6 to TRBJ2-7; D not resolved. This CDR3 contains 12 residues. The germline V gene encodes CDR1 SGHDT and CDR2 YYEEEE. With 4 bases removed from V and 3 bases from J, the gap between germline ends came to 8 bases. In nucleotides, the CDR3 is TGTGCCAGCAGCGACCGACTCTACGAGCAGTACTTC. This codes for CASSDRLYEQYF.

This chain joins TRBV5-1 and TRBJ1-3, with 7 bases matching TRBD1. The CDR3 contains 14 residues. V shed 5 bases, J shed 3 bases, and the junction held 5 bases outside the gene matches. The germline V gene has CDR1 SGHRS and CDR2 YFSETQ. CDR3 sequence reads: CASRQGTSGNTIYF. For the CDR3, the DNA is TGCGCCAGCAGACAGGGGACGAGTGGAAACACCATATATTTT.

This clone was seen more than once but under ten times. This chain connects TRBV27 to TRBJ1-2, with 7 bases aligning to TRBD1. This CDR3 spans 13 amino acids. V trimming: 5 bases; J trimming: 10 bases; junction bases outside the gene matches: 10. From germline, CDR1 is MNHEY and CDR2 SMNVEV (reference sequence). CDR3 DNA: TGTGCCAGCAGTCCCGGGACAGCCAGGGACTACACCTTC. Protein: CASSPGTARDYTF.

In its sample, this clone was seen a few times. J is TRBJ2-1 and V is TRBV5-1; 10 positions agree with TRBD2. The trim removed 1 base at V and 2 bases at J, leaving 3 bases unmatched. This CDR3 is built from 16 residues. Looked up from germline, CDR1 is SGHRS and CDR2 is YFSETQ. In nucleotides, the CDR3 is TGCGCCAGCAGCTTGAGGGGGACTAGCGCCTACAATGAGCAGTTCTTC. It codes for CASSLRGTSAYNEQFF.

The rearrangement links TRBV7-8 to TRBJ2-2; D is uncertain. Trimming took 8 bases from V and 1 from J, leaving 11 bases between them. Germline loops: CDR1 SGHVS, CDR2 FQNEAQ. The CDR3 totals 14 residues. CDR3 protein: CASPLDWNTGELFF. CDR3 in DNA: TGTGCCAGCCCCCTAGACTGGAACACCGGGGAGCTGTTTTTT.

The genes are TRBV2 and TRBJ1-1; 7 bases match TRBD1. The V and J ends lost 2 bases and 0 bases, in that order; junction bases with no gene match: 3. Germline CDR1 reads SNHLY; CDR2 reads FYNNEI. CDR3 size: 15 residues. This CDR3 is CASSENRGMNTEAFF. The CDR3 region has the DNA TGTGCCAGCAGTGAAAACAGGGGAATGAACACTGAAGCTTTCTTT.

The chain recombines TRBV30 with TRBJ2-1; D may be TRBD1 (6 bases). This CDR3 region has 16 residues. The V gene lost 0 bases and the J gene lost 0 bases, with 12 bases spanning the gap. Per the germline V gene, CDR1 is GTSNPN and CDR2 is SVGIG (reference sequence). Here the CDR3 reads CAWSVGQGSSYNEQFF. CDR3 coding DNA: TGTGCCTGGAGTGTTGGGCAGGGGAGCTCCTACAATGAGCAGTTCTTC.

The table lists this clone with a few counts. The chain couples TRBV6-1 to TRBJ2-5, with unresolved D. The DNA end is a closer match to TRBJ2-7, so the J assignment may be wrong. CDR3 size: 14 residues. The germline CDR1 and CDR2 sequences are MNHNS and SASEGT. The CDR3 is CASSENRDSYEQYF. The CDR3 region has the DNA TGTGCCAGCAGTGAAAATAGGGACTCCTACGAGCAGTACTTC.

This rearrangement joins TRBV7-2 to TRBJ1-2, with D perhaps matching TRBD1 (6 bases). Germline V gives CDR1 SGHTA, CDR2 FQGNSA. Trimming took off 3 bases at V and 5 bases at J, with 13 bases between the two ends. CDR3 length: 14 amino acids. The CDR3 DNA is TGTGCCAGCAGCTTTATCGGGGGGGCGTATGGCTACACCTTC. Its translation: CASSFIGGAYGYTF.